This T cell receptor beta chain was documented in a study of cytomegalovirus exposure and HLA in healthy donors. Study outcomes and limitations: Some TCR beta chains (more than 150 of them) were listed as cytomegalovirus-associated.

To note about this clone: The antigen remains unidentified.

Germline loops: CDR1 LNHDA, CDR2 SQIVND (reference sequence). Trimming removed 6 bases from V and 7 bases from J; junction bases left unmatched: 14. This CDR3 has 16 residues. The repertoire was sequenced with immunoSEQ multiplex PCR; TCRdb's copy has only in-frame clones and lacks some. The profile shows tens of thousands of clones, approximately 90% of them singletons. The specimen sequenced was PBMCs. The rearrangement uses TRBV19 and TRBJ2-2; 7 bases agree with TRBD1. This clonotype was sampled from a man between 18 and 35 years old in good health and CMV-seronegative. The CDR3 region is CASREQGSKHDGELFF. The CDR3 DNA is TGTGCCAGTAGGGAACAGGGGAGTAAGCACGACGGGGAGCTGTTTTTT.